The 8 T cell receptor beta chains below were found in one sample sequenced in a study of early T cells in non-severe SARS-CoV-2 infection. In TCRdb, the 5' RACE reads were re-called with MiXCR into one record per CDR3 protein. The sample contains about 29,000 distinct CDR3 sequences, 4.5% of which appear only once. The material sequenced was whole blood. Receptor source: an adult who was a healthcare worker with PCR-confirmed SARS-CoV-2 infection or an uninfected control (not recorded which).

This clonotype was recorded at least ten times. V is TRBV11-2 and J is TRBJ1-1; D call uncertain. This CDR3 spans 15 amino acids. The germline V gene encodes CDR1 SGHAT and CDR2 FQNNGV. V was clipped by 3 bases and J by 5 bases, with 16 bases between them. CDR3 sequence reads: CASSFGDGVGTEAFF. CDR3 nucleotide sequence: TGTGCCAGCAGCTTCGGAGATGGGGTTGGGACTGAAGCTTTCTTT.

This clonotype has ten or more counts. The chain is built from TRBV10-3 and TRBJ2-1; the D gene is possibly TRBD2 (6 bases). Trimming left V 6 bases short and J 4 bases short, with 16 bases between. CDR1 and CDR2 (germline): ENHRY, SYGVKD. The CDR3 totals 15 residues. The CDR3 coding sequence is TGTGCCATCAGAGCCTTTACTAGCAGTTACAATGAGCAGTTCTTC. Translating it yields CAIRAFTSSYNEQFF.

This clonotype was observed a handful of times. The gene calls are TRBV7-2 and TRBJ2-3; D possibly corresponds to TRBD1 (6 bases). Germline assignment: CDR1 SGHTA and CDR2 FQGNSA. Between the trimmed V and J ends, which lost 1 base and 3 bases, there was a span of 14 bases. The CDR3 totals 16 residues. CDR3 region: CASSLDMGARTDTQYF. CDR3 nucleotide sequence: TGTGCCAGCAGCTTAGACATGGGGGCGCGGACAGATACGCAGTATTTT.

This clonotype showed up many times. The rearrangement uses TRBV6-5 and TRBJ2-2, with D unresolved. The CDR3 covers 13 residues. The V gene lost 2 bases and the J gene lost 5 bases, with 6 bases spanning the gap. Germline CDR1 and CDR2: MNHEY and SVGAGI. The CDR3 region has the DNA TGTGCCAGCAGTTACGCGCCAACCGGGGAGCTGTTTTTT. Protein product: CASSYAPTGELFF.

This clonotype was recorded a few times. The chain links TRBV7-6 to TRBJ2-1; 7 bases match TRBD1. The germline V gene encodes CDR1 SGHVS and CDR2 FNYEAQ. V lost 0 bases and J lost 9; bases outside the gene matches: 8. This CDR3 region has 15 residues. CDR3 coding DNA: TGTGCCAGCAGCTTAGCGCTTGACAGGGTTGGTGAGCAGTTCTTC. Its protein product is CASSLALDRVGEQFF.

This clonotype was observed a handful of times. The V call is TRBV7-9, the J call TRBJ2-3, with 10 bases matching TRBD1. In germline, CDR1 is SEHNR, CDR2 FQNEAQ (reference sequence). V shed 7 bases, J shed 3 bases, and the junction held 4 bases outside the gene matches. CDR3 length: 14 amino acids. The CDR3 region is CASNRDRGTDTQYF. Here the CDR3 DNA reads TGTGCCAGCAACCGGGACAGGGGAACAGATACGCAGTATTTT.

In this sample, this clonotype turned up many times. The V and J genes are TRBV29-1 and TRBJ1-1; tentative D call: TRBD1 (5 bases). CDR3 length: 10 residues. CDR1 and CDR2 (germline): SQVTM, ANQGSEA. Trimming stripped 4 bases from V and 8 bases from J, with 8 bases between. In DNA, the CDR3 is TGCAGCGTTGTAGGGGAGGAAGCTTTCTTT. It is translated as CSVVGEEAFF.

In this sample, this clonotype turned up many times. The V and J genes are TRBV7-9 and TRBJ2-4; D unresolved. The CDR3 length is 13 residues. V lost 5 bases to trimming and J lost 13 bases, with 18 bases between them. Germline V gene sequence: CDR1 SEHNR, CDR2 FQNEAQ (reference sequence). Here the CDR3 reads CASSPQPQAPQYF. In DNA form, the CDR3 reads TGTGCCAGCAGCCCCCAGCCACAAGCGCCCCAGTACTTC.